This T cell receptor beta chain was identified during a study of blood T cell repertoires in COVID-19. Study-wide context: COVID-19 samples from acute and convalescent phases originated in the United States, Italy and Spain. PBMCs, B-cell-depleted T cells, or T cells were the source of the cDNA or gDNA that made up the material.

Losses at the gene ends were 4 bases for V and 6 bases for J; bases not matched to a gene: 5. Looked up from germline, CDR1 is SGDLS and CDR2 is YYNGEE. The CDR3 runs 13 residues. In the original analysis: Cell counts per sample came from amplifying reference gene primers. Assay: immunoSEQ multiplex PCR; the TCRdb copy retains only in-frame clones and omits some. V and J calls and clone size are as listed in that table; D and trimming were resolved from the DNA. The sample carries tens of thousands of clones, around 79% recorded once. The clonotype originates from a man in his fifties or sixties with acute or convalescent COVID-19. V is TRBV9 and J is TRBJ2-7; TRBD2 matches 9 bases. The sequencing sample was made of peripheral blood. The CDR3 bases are TGTGCCAGCAGCCTCAGCGGGGGGATCGAGCAGTACTTC. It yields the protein CASSLSGGIEQYF. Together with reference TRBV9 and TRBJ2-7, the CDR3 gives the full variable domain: DSGVTQTPKHLITATGQRVTLRCSPRSGDLSVYWYQQSLDQGLQFLIQYYNGEERAKGNILERFSAQQFPDLHSELNLSSLELGDSALYFCASSLSGGIEQYFGPGTRLTVT.